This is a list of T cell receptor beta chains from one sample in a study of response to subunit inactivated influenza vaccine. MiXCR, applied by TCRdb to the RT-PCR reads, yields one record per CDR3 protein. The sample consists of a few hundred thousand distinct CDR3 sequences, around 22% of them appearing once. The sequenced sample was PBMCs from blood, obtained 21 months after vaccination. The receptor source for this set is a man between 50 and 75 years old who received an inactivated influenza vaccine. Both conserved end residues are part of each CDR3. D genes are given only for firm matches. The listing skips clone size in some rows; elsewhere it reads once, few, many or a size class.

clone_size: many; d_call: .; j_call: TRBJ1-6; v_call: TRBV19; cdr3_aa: CASSIRAGSYNSPLHF; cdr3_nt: TGTGCCAGTAGTATACGGGCAGGATCCTATAATTCACCCCTCCACTTT
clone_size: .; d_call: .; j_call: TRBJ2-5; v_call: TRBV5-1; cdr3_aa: CASKSEETQYF; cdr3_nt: TGCGCCAGCAAGTCGGAAGAGACCCAGTACTTC
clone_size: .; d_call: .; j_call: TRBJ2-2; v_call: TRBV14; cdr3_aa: CASSQEVRVGELFF; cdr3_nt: TGTGCCAGCAGCCAAGAGGTCCGCGTCGGGGAGCTGTTTTTT
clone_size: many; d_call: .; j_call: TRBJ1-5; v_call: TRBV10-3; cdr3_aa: CAISESEGAQHF; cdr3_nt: TGTGCCATCAGTGAGTCAGAGGGTGCCCAGCATTTT
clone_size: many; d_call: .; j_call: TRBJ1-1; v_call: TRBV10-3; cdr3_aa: CAITDYGGAGTEAFF; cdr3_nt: TGTGCCATCACTGACTACGGGGGGGCGGGCACTGAAGCTTTCTTT
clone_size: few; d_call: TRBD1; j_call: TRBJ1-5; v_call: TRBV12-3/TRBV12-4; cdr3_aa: CASSETGQGARQPQHF; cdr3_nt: TGTGCCAGCAGTGAGACGGGACAGGGGGCGCGGCAGCCCCAGCATTTT
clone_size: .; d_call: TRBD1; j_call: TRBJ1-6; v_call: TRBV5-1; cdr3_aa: CASSTDRVSPLHF; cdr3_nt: TGCGCCAGCAGCACCGACAGGGTTTCACCCCTCCACTTT
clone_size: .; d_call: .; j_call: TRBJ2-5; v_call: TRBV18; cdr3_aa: CASSPLNNQETQYF; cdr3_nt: TGTGCCAGCTCACCACTGAATAACCAAGAGACCCAGTACTTC
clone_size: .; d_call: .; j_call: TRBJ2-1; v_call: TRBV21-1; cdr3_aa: CASSKVEGARYNEQFF; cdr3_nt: TGTGCCAGCAGCAAAGTCGAGGGAGCCCGGTACAATGAGCAGTTCTTC
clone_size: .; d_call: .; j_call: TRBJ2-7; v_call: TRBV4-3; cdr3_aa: CASSQGGDTDYEQYF; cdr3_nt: TGCGCCAGCAGCCAAGGGGGGGACACAGACTACGAGCAGTACTTC
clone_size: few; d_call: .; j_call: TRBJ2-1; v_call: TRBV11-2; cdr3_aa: CASSLGQTGEQFF; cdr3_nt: TGTGCCAGCAGCTTAGGACAGACTGGCGAGCAGTTCTTC
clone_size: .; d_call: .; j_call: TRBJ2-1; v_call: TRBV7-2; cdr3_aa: CASSLGTEYEQFF; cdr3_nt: TGTGCCAGCAGCTTAGGGACAGAGTATGAGCAGTTCTTC
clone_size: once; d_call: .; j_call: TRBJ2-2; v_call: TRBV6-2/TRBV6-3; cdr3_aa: CASSYVDSNTGELFF; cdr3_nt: TGTGCCAGCAGTTATGTGGACAGTAACACCGGGGAGCTGTTTTTT
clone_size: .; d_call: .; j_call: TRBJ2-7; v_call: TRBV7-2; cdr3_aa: CASSRAIHEQYF; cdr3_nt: TGTGCCAGCAGCCGCGCTATCCACGAGCAGTACTTC
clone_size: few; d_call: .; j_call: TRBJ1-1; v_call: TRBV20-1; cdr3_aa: CSATLVTEAFF; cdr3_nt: TGCAGTGCTACTCTGGTGACTGAAGCTTTCTTT
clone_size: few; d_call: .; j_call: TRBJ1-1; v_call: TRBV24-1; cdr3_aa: CATSDLQNTEAFF; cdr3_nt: TGTGCCACCAGTGATCTGCAGAACACTGAAGCTTTCTTT
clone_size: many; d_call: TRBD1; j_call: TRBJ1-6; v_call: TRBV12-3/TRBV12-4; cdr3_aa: CASRGQGRDSPLHF; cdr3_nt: TGTGCCAGCAGAGGACAGGGAAGAGATTCACCCCTCCACTTT
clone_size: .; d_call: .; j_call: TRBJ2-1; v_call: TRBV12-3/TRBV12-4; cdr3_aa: CASSINNNEQFF; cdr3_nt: TGTGCCAGCAGTATTAACAACAATGAGCAGTTCTTC
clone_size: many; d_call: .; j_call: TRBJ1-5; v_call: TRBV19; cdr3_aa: CASSLTYSNQPQHF; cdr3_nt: TGTGCCAGTAGCCTGACTTATAGCAATCAGCCCCAGCATTTT
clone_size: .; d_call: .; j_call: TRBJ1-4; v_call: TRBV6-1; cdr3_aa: CASSPYRAQNEKLFF; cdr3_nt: TGTGCCAGCAGTCCATACAGGGCGCAGAATGAAAAACTGTTTTTT
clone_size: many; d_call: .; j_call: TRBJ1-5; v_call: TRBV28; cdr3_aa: CASITVDGGNQPQHF; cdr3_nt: TGTGCCAGCATCACCGTCGATGGGGGCAATCAGCCCCAGCATTTT
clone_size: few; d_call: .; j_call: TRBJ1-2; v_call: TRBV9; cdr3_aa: CASSSTESYGYTF; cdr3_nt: TGTGCCAGCAGCTCCACGGAGTCCTATGGCTACACCTTC
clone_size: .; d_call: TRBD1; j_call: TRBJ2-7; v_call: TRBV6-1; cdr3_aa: CASRPHKTGDSYEQYF; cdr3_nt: TGTGCCAGCAGACCCCATAAAACAGGGGACTCCTACGAGCAGTACTTC
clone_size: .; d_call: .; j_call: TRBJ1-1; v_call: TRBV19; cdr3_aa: CASNRMMNTEAFF; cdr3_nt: TGTGCCAGCAACAGGATGATGAACACTGAAGCTTTCTTT